A selection of T cell receptor beta chains follows, all from one sample in a study of cytomegalovirus exposure and HLA in healthy donors. The assay was immunoSEQ multiplex PCR, and TCRdb's table has in-frame clones only and misses some. The table includes more than 140,000 clones, around 73% detected once. The sample consisted of PBMCs. The source is a female donor in good health and CMV-seronegative. CDR3s include the opening cysteine and the closing phenylalanine or tryptophan. Fields, in order: clone size, D gene, V gene, J gene, CDR3 DNA, CDR3 protein. A D gene is named only where the DNA matches it firmly. Size is stated for part of the rows, as once, few or many counts, or as a class when the clone is expanded.

clone size: few; D gene: .; V gene: TRBV19; J gene: TRBJ2-1; CDR3 DNA: TGTGCCAGTCTGACTAGGCCCAATGAGCAGTTCTTC; CDR3 protein: CASLTRPNEQFF
clone size: few; D gene: .; V gene: TRBV9; J gene: TRBJ2-7; CDR3 DNA: TGTGCCAGCAGCGTAACTAGCAAGAACGAGCAGTACTTC; CDR3 protein: CASSVTSKNEQYF
clone size: .; D gene: TRBD2; V gene: TRBV9; J gene: TRBJ2-7; CDR3 DNA: TGTGCCAGCAGCGTAGCGGGAGGATTGGCCTACGAGCAGTACTTC; CDR3 protein: CASSVAGGLAYEQYF
clone size: .; D gene: TRBD1; V gene: TRBV28; J gene: TRBJ2-3; CDR3 DNA: TGTGCCAACAGCCAAGACAGGGTTGCAGATACGCAGTATTTT; CDR3 protein: CANSQDRVADTQYF
clone size: once; D gene: TRBD1; V gene: TRBV10-3; J gene: TRBJ1-2; CDR3 DNA: TGTGCCATCAGTGAGCGTAGGCAGGGGGAAAGCGACCATGGGGGTGGCTACACCTTC; CDR3 protein: CAISERRQGESDHGGGYTF
clone size: .; D gene: .; V gene: TRBV28; J gene: TRBJ2-2; CDR3 DNA: TGTGCCAGCAGTTCCCGACTGCTACTCACTCAGCTGTTTTTT; CDR3 protein: CASSSRLLLTQLFF
clone size: .; D gene: .; V gene: TRBV28; J gene: TRBJ1-2; CDR3 DNA: TGTGCCAGCAGTTATAACATCCGGACAGCTGACTATGGCTACACCTTC; CDR3 protein: CASSYNIRTADYGYTF
clone size: .; D gene: .; V gene: TRBV2; J gene: TRBJ1-1; CDR3 DNA: TGTGCCGAGACTGCCGGGGGCACTGAAGCTTTCTTT; CDR3 protein: CAETAGGTEAFF
clone size: .; D gene: TRBD1; V gene: TRBV6-1; J gene: TRBJ1-5; CDR3 DNA: TGTGCCAGCAGTGGACGGACAGGGGGCAATCAGCCCCAGCATTTT; CDR3 protein: CASSGRTGGNQPQHF
clone size: .; D gene: .; V gene: TRBV21-1; J gene: TRBJ2-5; CDR3 DNA: TGTGCCAGCAGCAAAGTTACAGGGGGCTGGGAGACCCAGTACTTC; CDR3 protein: CASSKVTGGWETQYF